This TCR beta chain was identified in a study of shared clonotypes between healthy human individuals. General study results and limits: Blood was the sole source, and tissue repertoires probably differ. Sequencing depth was expected to influence donor clonotype sharing.

Assay used: immunoSEQ multiplex PCR; TCRdb lists only in-frame clones, some missing. This table has 110,000 or so clones, around 73% appearing once. About this clone itself: Its target is not known.

V shed 4 bases and J shed 5 bases, with 16 bases lying between them. The CDR3 sequence is 15 residues long. Per germline, CDR1 SGHRS and CDR2 YFSETQ. The sequencing sample was made of memory CD8+ T cells sorted from blood. Regarding subset: CD45RO+ cells pooled with CCR7-negative TemRA cells. This sequence was found in a woman aged 25 to 39 in good health. The chain joins TRBV5-1 to TRBJ2-1, with D possibly TRBD1 on 5 matching bases. The CDR3 bases are TGCGCCAGCAGCCCACGGACACCAGACCACAATGAGCAGTTCTTC. Residues: CASSPRTPDHNEQFF.